A selection of T cell receptor beta chains follows, all from one sample in a study of pediatric ulcerative colitis. The repertoire was sequenced with immunoSEQ multiplex PCR; TCRdb's copy has only in-frame clones and lacks some. The sample has 40,000 to 55,000 clones; more than 60% are singletons. Sequencing input: gut tissue. The source of these receptors is a girl aged 5 to 17 with moderate ulcerative colitis. The CDR3 runs from the conserved cysteine through the conserved F or W. Rows give clone size only sometimes, using once, few, many, or a class for an expanded clone.

clone size,V gene,J gene,CDR3 protein
-,TRBV21-1,TRBJ2-7,CASSKETTRGCSTSLYF
-,TRBV11-2,TRBJ2-7,CASSLGGTGGPEQYF
-,TRBV20-1,TRBJ1-2,CSAITGNGYTF
once,TRBV21-1,TRBJ1-2,CASSKKLGDNRLNGYTF
-,TRBV7-2,TRBJ1-2,CASSPGGGANYGYTF
-,TRBV15,TRBJ2-7,CATSRGGERNEQYF
-,TRBV28,TRBJ2-1,CASSWTTYNEQFF
few,TRBV4-1,TRBJ2-7,CASSPWTGPDEQYF
-,TRBV7-9,TRBJ1-1,CASSTGQQRTAFF
-,TRBV11-2,TRBJ2-7,CASSLGLELHEQYF
-,TRBV19,TRBJ2-7,CASSIQGVSYEQYF
-,TRBV6-6,TRBJ1-6,CASSGEDSNNSPLHF
-,TRBV5-6,TRBJ1-2,CASSPGQGSYGYTF
-,TRBV11-3,TRBJ2-7,CASSLLQEGPYEQYF
-,TRBV7-9,TRBJ1-5,CASSLGFGGGQPQHF
-,TRBV15,TRBJ2-3,CATSRVGGLAGSTDTQYF
once,TRBV7-3,TRBJ1-2,CASSLKGGYGYTF
-,TRBV30,TRBJ1-2,CAWNLGNYGYTF
few,TRBV19,TRBJ1-2,CASSMNDRYGYTF
-,TRBV4-1,TRBJ1-5,CASSQGLFTGQPQHF
few,TRBV7-9,TRBJ1-2,CASSLGSTDYGYTF
-,TRBV5-1,TRBJ2-2,CASSKTARYGELFF
-,TRBV7-8,TRBJ1-1,CASSRGGMNTEAFF
-,TRBV2,TRBJ1-1,CASSTPGTGRTEAFF
-,TRBV5-4,TRBJ1-2,CASSSSPSANYGYTF
once,TRBV7-8,TRBJ2-1,CASSLRGGTRSYNEQFF
-,TRBV7-9,TRBJ1-6,CASSLGGGGLNSPLHF
-,TRBV19,TRBJ2-7,CASIGQALTYEQYF
few,TRBV7-9,TRBJ2-1,CASSEGLYNEQFF
-,TRBV4-3,TRBJ2-6,CASSQDAGISGANVLTF
-,TRBV19,TRBJ1-5,CASSTTGQNQPQHF
-,TRBV10-3,TRBJ1-2,CAISENEGHGGYTF
-,TRBV30,TRBJ1-1,CAWSPGFSDLNTEAFF
-,TRBV15,TRBJ2-1,CATSRDWAPREDLFGEQFF
-,TRBV5-5,TRBJ2-3,CASLGTAINTQYF
medium-sized,TRBV4-1,TRBJ1-2,CASSQAGQPANYGYTF
-,TRBV27,TRBJ1-5,CASSLSGQGNQPQHF
-,TRBV19,TRBJ1-5,CASTIDRAGQPQHF
once,TRBV28,TRBJ1-2,CASQLTLAGAYGYTF
-,TRBV6-6,TRBJ1-4,CASSYIQGGTNEKLFF
-,TRBV28,TRBJ1-4,CASSPDRGNEKLFF
once,TRBV7-2,TRBJ1-5,CASSLGGISNQPQHF
-,TRBV5-4,TRBJ1-1,CASSFIGAGFTNTEAFF
-,TRBV29-1,TRBJ2-3,CSVEDRRPSSSTDTQYF
-,TRBV23-1,TRBJ2-7,CASSQYVGVEQYF
few,TRBV30,TRBJ1-6,CAWSAPIGSLHF
-,TRBV27,TRBJ2-1,CASSLYAGLNYNEQFF
-,TRBV7-6,TRBJ2-5,CASSLFVGGEGETQYF
-,TRBV14,TRBJ2-5,CASSQRLAQETQYF
-,TRBV6-1,TRBJ1-1,CASSEFPGGEAEAFF
few,TRBV29-1,TRBJ2-1,CSAGRTDHNEQFF
-,TRBV4-3,TRBJ2-1,CASSQDMAVEQFF
-,TRBV7-9,TRBJ2-7,CASSLQGPSYEQYF
-,TRBV6-1,TRBJ1-2,CASSPEGQGYGYTF
-,TRBV18,TRBJ1-1,CASAGQGEVIGFF